This T cell receptor beta chain was captured by sequencing in a study of PD-L1 blockade in urothelial cancer. Looking at the study overall: About 85% of the 29 patients were men with bladder-origin urothelial cancer. Analyses were performed on blood at 3 weeks after treatment start (the second dose) and at 6 weeks.

Profiled with immunoSEQ multiplex PCR; TCRdb holds only in-frame clones, not every one. The sample holds around 40,000 clones, around 89% seen once. Trimming removed 4 bases at V and 2 bases at J, with 8 bases between. The CDR3 consists of 14 residues. Germline-derived CDR1 and CDR2 are LNHDA and SQIVND (reference sequence). This receptor was taken from a man aged 55 to 70 with urothelial cancer. The V and J genes are TRBV19 and TRBJ2-2, with TRBD2 as a possible D gene (6 bases). The material sequenced was PBMCs, taken around atezolizumab (anti-PD-L1) treatment. The CDR3 loop reads CASSTGTNTGELFF. In DNA, the CDR3 is TGTGCCAGTAGTACGGGGACTAACACCGGGGAGCTGTTTTTT.